These T cell receptor beta chains were read from a single sample in a study of blood T cell repertoires in COVID-19. Sequenced by immunoSEQ multiplex PCR; TCRdb stores in-frame clones only, minus some. The sample shows fewer than 500,000 clones, 70% to 90% of them seen only once. The sample consisted of PBMCs or T cells enriched from blood (not recorded which). The source of these receptors is a woman aged 18 to 35 with acute COVID-19. Each CDR3 is given with its conserved first and last residue. The order of the fields is V gene, D gene, J gene, clone size, CDR3 DNA, CDR3 protein. D genes are given only for firm matches. A clone size is listed for some rows: how often the clone was seen (once, few, many), or a class if it is expanded.

TRBV19	TRBD2	TRBJ2-1	.	TGTGCCAGTAGTGGAACTAGCGGGAGCCCGGGTTTGAAATTCTTC	CASSGTSGSPGLKFF
TRBV7-8	.	TRBJ1-4	.	TGTGCCAGCAGCTTCAGGCCAGGCACAACTAATGAAAAACTGTTTTTT	CASSFRPGTTNEKLFF
TRBV4-2	TRBD1	TRBJ1-2	.	TGTGCCAGCAGCCTTACTAATTCCCTTCAGGGGGCAGCTGGCTACACCTTC	CASSLTNSLQGAAGYTF
TRBV28	.	TRBJ1-3	.	TGTGCCAGCTGCGGGGCAGCTCAGAGCTCTGGAAACACCATATATTTT	CASCGAAQSSGNTIYF
TRBV28	.	TRBJ1-2	few	TGTGCCAGCGGACAGCCCGCCCGGGGCTACACCTTC	CASGQPARGYTF
TRBV3-1/TRBV3-2	.	TRBJ2-7	.	TGTGCCAGCAGCCAAGCCGGGGGGCAGGGTCGCTACGAGCAGTACTTC	CASSQAGGQGRYEQYF
TRBV27	.	TRBJ1-1	.	TGTGCCAGCAGTTTAAGGTCCGGGGACACTGAAGCTTTCTTT	CASSLRSGDTEAFF
TRBV19	TRBD1	TRBJ2-1	.	TGTGCCAGTAGTAGGGACAGGGGGTACAATGAGCAGTTCTTC	CASSRDRGYNEQFF
TRBV5-1	.	TRBJ1-6	.	TGCGCCAGCAGCCTCGGACAGAATAATTCACCCCTCCACTTT	CASSLGQNNSPLHF
TRBV19	.	TRBJ2-5	.	TGTGCCAGTAGTGAAGGGGTCGAAGAGACCCAGTACTTC	CASSEGVEETQYF
TRBV10-3	.	TRBJ1-1	.	TGTGCCATCAAGGACAGGAACACTGAAGCTTTCTTT	CAIKDRNTEAFF
TRBV27	.	TRBJ2-1	.	TGTGCCAGCAAGCGGTTCGCGGTGCAAACCTACAATGAGCAGTTCTTC	CASKRFAVQTYNEQFF
TRBV5-1	.	TRBJ1-2	.	TGCGCCAGCACGGGGGGCTATGGCTACACCTTC	CASTGGYGYTF
TRBV10-1	.	TRBJ2-1	.	TGCGCCAGCAGTGTCGGGACAACCTACAATGAGCAGTTCTTC	CASSVGTTYNEQFF
TRBV5-4	TRBD2	TRBJ2-1	once	TGTGCCAGCAGCCAAGGGACTAGCGGGGGGAAATACAATGAGCAGTTCTTC	CASSQGTSGGKYNEQFF
TRBV4-1	.	TRBJ2-5	.	TGCGCCAGCAGCCAAGCAGTGCGGTCAGAGACCCAGTACTTC	CASSQAVRSETQYF